This TCR beta chain stems from a study of blood T cell repertoires in COVID-19. Profiled with immunoSEQ multiplex PCR; TCRdb holds only in-frame clones, not every one. Of roughly 230,000 clones in the sample, around 82% were seen once. This clone was picked up a small number of times. The receptor was isolated from a man aged 50 or older with active or convalescent COVID-19. Sample: peripheral blood.

CDR3 DNA sequence: TGTGCCAGCAGTTTAGCGGGCTCCTATAATTCACCCCTCCACTTT. Its translation is CASSLAGSYNSPLHF. The chain has TRBV27 and TRBJ1-6; D is ambiguous. CDR1 and CDR2 (germline): MNHEY, SMNVEV (reference sequence). CDR3 size: 15 residues. The ends were cut back, 2 bases at V and 0 bases at J, with 5 bases in the middle.